These 22 T cell receptor beta chains were sequenced from one sample in a study of blood T cells in healthy people across ages. A second about 6 to 12 cycle PCR used barcoded and J-beta primers. One entry per CDR3 protein results from TCRdb running MiXCR on the 5' RACE reads. The sample records roughly 560,000 distinct CDR3 sequences, 20% to 30% being singletons. The same sample was also used in a study of T cells of mothers and their children.

Sequencing used blood. The receptors shown here come from a boy between 5 and 17 years old in good health.

The sample holds a few counts of this clonotype. The chain couples TRBV2 to TRBJ2-4, with D perhaps given as TRBD1 or TRBD2 (5 bases each). The CDR3 totals 15 residues. Trimming left V 3 bases short and J 1 base short, with 10 bases between. Germline CDR1 SNHLY, CDR2 FYNNEI. DNA for the CDR3: TGTGCCAGCAGTGATGAGGGGTCCGCCAAAAACATTCAGTACTTC. This translates into CASSDEGSAKNIQYF. The whole variable domain, remainder taken from reference TRBV2 and TRBJ2-4, is EPEVTQTPSHQVTQMGQEVILRCVPISNHLYFYWYRQILGQKVEFLVSFYNNEISEKSEIFDDQFSVERPDGSNFTLKIRSTKLEDSAMYFCASSDEGSAKNIQYFGAGTRLSVL.

For this clonotype: The junction does not match germline at one end; this may be a read error. This chain connects TRBV7-3 to TRBJ2-7, with D uncertain. The germline gives CDR1 SGHTA, CDR2 FQGTGA. This CDR3 contains 15 residues. The CDR3, as DNA: TGTGCCAGCAGCCTAACCCCCTTCTCGGGCGGCGAGCAGTACTTC. Its translation is CASSLTPFSGGEQYF.

The genes are TRBV12-3 or TRBV12-4 and TRBJ2-1; D gene unclear. The germline V and J ends were trimmed by 4 bases and 0 bases, with 10 bases remaining between them. CDR3 size: 15 residues. Here the CDR3 reads CASSSLLGSYNEQFF. The CDR3 nucleotides are TGTGCCAGCAGTTCTTTACTGGGCTCCTACAATGAGCAGTTCTTC.

The CDR3 is CASSDSLPYEQYF. CDR3 coding DNA: TGTGCCAGCAGTGACTCCCTGCCATACGAGCAGTACTTC. The chain carries TRBV6-1 and TRBJ2-7, with D unresolved. Between the trimmed V and J ends, which lost 3 bases and 4 bases, there was a span of 10 bases. CDR1 MNHNS and CDR2 SASEGT come from the germline V gene. This CDR3 is built from 13 residues.

A few counts support this clonotype. J is TRBJ2-3 and V is TRBV6-1; TRBD2 aligns across 10 bases. V gave up 2 bases and J gave up 5 bases; unmatched junction bases: 10. The CDR3 consists of 17 residues. Germline V gene sequence: CDR1 MNHNS, CDR2 SASEGT. CDR3 region: CASSEPPGSGGIDTQYF. The CDR3 bases are TGTGCCAGCAGTGAACCGCCGGGTAGCGGGGGGATAGATACGCAGTATTTT.

V is TRBV29-1 and J is TRBJ1-1; tentatively, D is TRBD1 (5 bases). This CDR3 comprises 11 residues. V lost 4 bases, J lost 5 bases, and 8 bases lay in between. Germline V CDR1 and CDR2: SQVTM, ANQGSEA. This CDR3 reads CSVVGATEAFF. The CDR3 DNA reads as TGCAGCGTTGTCGGGGCGACTGAAGCTTTCTTT. The variable domain in full, completed from reference TRBV29-1 and TRBJ1-1, reads SAVISQKPSRDICQRGTSLTIQCQVDSQVTMMFWYRQQPGQSLTLIATANQGSEATYESGFVIDKFPISRPNLTFSTLTVSNMSPEDSSIYLCSVVGATEAFFGQGTRLTVV.

This clonotype was counted a few times. This chain links TRBV10-3 with TRBJ2-5, with 12 positions matching TRBD1. CDR3 size: 16 residues. V trimming: 1 base; J trimming: 5 bases; junction bases outside the gene matches: 5. Germline V gene lookup returns CDR1 ENHRY and CDR2 SYGVKD. CDR3 in DNA: TGTGCCATCAGTGAGTGGGGACAGGGGGCTGCCGAGACCCAGTACTTC. It codes for CAISEWGQGAAETQYF.

This clonotype was seen only a few times. The chain employs TRBV5-6 and TRBJ2-3, with a tentative D call TRBD1 (5 bases). Germline loops: CDR1 SGHDT, CDR2 YYEEEE. This CDR3 region has 18 residues. Trimming left V 4 bases short and J 2 bases short, with 23 bases between. The CDR3 bases are TGTGCCAGCAGCCTATCAGTAGGGGTTGGAGTACCCACAGATACGCAGTATTTT. Translated: CASSLSVGVGVPTDTQYF.

This clonotype came up many times. The chain recombines TRBV7-2 with TRBJ2-5; D unclear. The CDR3 loop spans 12 amino acids. V gave up 8 bases and J gave up 0 bases, with 7 bases separating them. Germline-derived CDR1 and CDR2 are SGHTA and FQGNSA. In nucleotides, the CDR3 is TGTGCCAGCCAACCCAACCAAGAGACCCAGTACTTC. Translation gives CASQPNQETQYF. Drawing the rest from reference TRBV7-2 and TRBJ2-5, the complete variable domain is GAGVSQSPSNKVTEKGKDVELRCDPISGHTALYWYRQSLGQGLEFLIYFQGNSAPDKSGLPSDRFSAERTGGSVSTLTIQRTQQEDSAVYLCASQPNQETQYFGPGTRLLVL.

This chain connects TRBV7-2 to TRBJ1-4; D not certain. The CDR3 length is 13 residues. V gave up 2 bases and J gave up 7 bases, with 8 bases separating them. Germline CDR1 is SGHTA and CDR2 is FQGNSA. CDR3 amino acids: CASSLNLGEKLFF. CDR3 DNA sequence: TGTGCCAGCAGCTTAAATTTAGGTGAAAAACTGTTTTTT.

The J gene is TRBJ2-5, the V gene TRBV12-3 or TRBV12-4; D call uncertain. With 5 bases removed from V and 2 bases from J, the gap between germline ends came to 12 bases. The CDR3 length is 14 residues. The CDR3 DNA reads as TGTGCCAGCAGTGAACCAGACCTTCAAGAGACCCAGTACTTC. The encoded protein is CASSEPDLQETQYF.

This clonotype occurred a few times. The CDR3 region is CASSPGQGGSSPLHF. The CDR3 nucleotides read TGTGCCAGCAGCCCCGGACAGGGTGGGAGTTCACCCCTCCACTTT. J is TRBJ1-6 and V is TRBV7-6; the match to TRBD1 covers 8 bases. Looked up from germline, CDR1 is SGHVS and CDR2 is FNYEAQ. The CDR3 loop spans 15 amino acids. V shed 5 bases and J 9 bases; nucleotides not matched to a gene: 9. Together with reference TRBV7-6 and TRBJ1-6, the CDR3 gives the full variable domain: GAGVSQSPRYKVTKRGQDVALRCDPISGHVSLYWYRQALGQGPEFLTYFNYEAQQDKSGLPNDRFSAERPEGSISTLTIQRTEQRDSAMYRCASSPGQGGSSPLHFGNGTRLTVT.

V usage is TRBV18 and J usage is TRBJ2-2; a possible D gene is TRBD2 (5 bases). The germline V gene has CDR1 KGHSH and CDR2 LQKENI. The CDR3 is 14 amino acids. V was trimmed by 3 bases and J by 4 bases, leaving 9 bases between them. The CDR3 sequence: CASSPAEVTGELFF. The CDR3 region has the DNA TGTGCCAGCTCACCGGCGGAGGTCACCGGGGAGCTGTTTTTT.

The chain uses TRBV9 and TRBJ1-2; D remains unclear. This CDR3 has 15 amino acids. The germline V gene encodes CDR1 SGDLS and CDR2 YYNGEE. V was clipped by 0 bases and J by 2 bases, with 11 bases between them. The CDR3, as DNA: TGTGCCAGCAGCGTAGATTCCGCAGTGAACTATGGCTACACCTTC. Its protein is CASSVDSAVNYGYTF.

This clonotype was seen ten or more times. This chain links TRBV20-1 with TRBJ1-2; D remains unclear. CDR3 size: 14 residues. The germline V and J ends were trimmed by 3 bases and 0 bases, with 11 bases remaining between them. Germline loops: CDR1 DFQATT, CDR2 SNEGSKA (reference sequence). As DNA, the CDR3 is TGCAGTGCTAGCTCTGACACCTCTAACTATGGCTACACCTTC. This sequence encodes CSASSDTSNYGYTF.

This rearrangement joins TRBV27 to TRBJ2-1; perhaps D is TRBD1 or TRBD2 (5 bases each). The V and J ends lost 6 bases and 0 bases respectively, with 12 bases between them. From germline, CDR1 is MNHEY and CDR2 SMNVEV (reference sequence). This CDR3 has 15 amino acids. DNA for the CDR3: TGTGCCAGCAGCCTCAGGGAGAGCTCCTACAATGAGCAGTTCTTC. Translating gives CASSLRESSYNEQFF.

The rearrangement joins TRBV6-4 to TRBJ1-4, with a weak D call TRBD1 (5 bases). V was trimmed by 0 bases and J by 7 bases, leaving 12 bases between them. This CDR3 has 15 residues. Germline V lookup: CDR1 MRHNA, CDR2 SNTAGT. CDR3 sequence (DNA): TGTGCCAGCAGTGACTCGAGCAGGGCAGGTGAAAAACTGTTTTTT. Protein product: CASSDSSRAGEKLFF.

This clonotype was observed a handful of times. J is TRBJ2-5 and V is TRBV9, with 13 nucleotides matching TRBD2. This CDR3 is 16 amino acids long. Unmatched junction bases numbered 9, after V lost 2 bases and J lost 8 bases. Germline V CDR1 and CDR2: SGDLS, YYNGEE. The CDR3 DNA is TGTGCCAGCAGCGTTGGAAATGGACTAGCGGGAGTTACCCAGTACTTC. Its translation: CASSVGNGLAGVTQYF.

This clonotype was counted between two and nine times. This chain joins TRBV7-2 and TRBJ2-5; TRBD1 is a possible D gene (6 bases). This CDR3 has 14 residues. Germline loops: CDR1 SGHTA, CDR2 FQGNSA. V dropped 2 bases and J dropped 7 bases, with 14 bases sitting between them. The DNA of the CDR3 is TGTGCCAGCAGCTTACCAGGGACATCGGGGACCCAGTACTTC. This gives the protein CASSLPGTSGTQYF.

The chain employs TRBV7-2 and TRBJ2-7; no clear D gene. Germline V CDR1 and CDR2: SGHTA, FQGNSA. This CDR3 is built from 15 residues. With 0 bases removed from V and 2 bases from J, the gap between germline ends came to 11 bases. The CDR3 protein is CASSLAQYEAYEQYF. Here the CDR3 DNA reads TGTGCCAGCAGCTTAGCACAGTACGAAGCCTACGAGCAGTACTTC. Full variable domain (missing parts from reference TRBV7-2 and TRBJ2-7): GAGVSQSPSNKVTEKGKDVELRCDPISGHTALYWYRQSLGQGLEFLIYFQGNSAPDKSGLPSDRFSAERTGGSVSTLTIQRTQQEDSAVYLCASSLAQYEAYEQYFGPGTRLTVT.

This clonotype was picked up one time. V usage is TRBV29-1 and J usage is TRBJ2-5, with no clear D. Judging by the DNA end, TRBJ2-1 fits better; the J call may be wrong. The CDR3 loop spans 11 amino acids. From germline, CDR1 is SQVTM and CDR2 ANQGSEA. CDR3 DNA sequence: TGCAGCGGTGTTAGAAGTAGTGAGCAGTTCTTC. The encoded protein is CSGVRSSEQFF.

This clonotype was observed a handful of times. The J gene is TRBJ2-3, the V gene TRBV9; 12 positions match TRBD2. Germline trimming cut 3 bases from V and 6 bases from J; bases unmatched to any gene: 8. From germline, CDR1 is SGDLS and CDR2 YYNGEE. The CDR3 length is 16 residues. DNA of the CDR3: TGTGCCAGCAGCGCCAGCCCTAGCGGGAGGGGGGATACGCAGTATTTT. The encoded protein is CASSASPSGRGDTQYF.